The subject of this entry is one TCR beta chain. This clonotype was seen ten or more times. Its antigen is not yet known. No per-base quality is available; no much larger clone lies one base away. Explained via the paper, the time point label denotes: before trial treatment. Donors were enrolled in RACIN, a single-arm phase I dose-escalation trial combining nivolumab, ipilimumab, aspirin, low-dose cyclophosphamide and low-dose radiotherapy. Eligible patients had advanced, TIL-negative solid tumors. The germline V and J ends show losses of 4 bases and 3 bases respectively, and no gene match explains 12 bases of the junction. The CDR3 has 17 amino acids, counting the end cysteine and phenylalanine. The only DNA kept is the CDR3, 51 bases in frame from the first base. CDR1 and CDR2, looked up from the germline V gene, are SGHDT and YYEEEE. The run used an Illumina HiSeq 2500. First-strand cDNA was synthesized with Superscript III and a set of TRAV- and TRBV-specific primers, covering both TCRalpha and TCRbeta chains. TCRs were amplified for about 19 PCR cycles with Phusion, using a constant-region primer paired with the adapter attached to the V primers. Amplification of the isolated mRNA was done with the MessageAmp II aRNA Amplification Kit, which involved a roughly 16-hour in vitro transcription at 37 degrees C. mRNA for TCR sequencing was isolated with the Dynabeads mRNA DIRECT Purification Kit. A second roughly 25-cycle Phusion PCR added indexed Illumina adapters, and products were purified with AMPure XP beads. On the study's bioinformatics: Using custom Perl scripts, TCR sequences that encoded the same protein were pooled, out-of-frame sequences were dropped, and the abundance of each clonotype was calculated. The analysis excluded TCR sequences that were supported by just one read. Shannon entropy, Gini index, clonality, richness, and the frequency of TCRs shared between repertoires were included as repertoire metrics. TCRdb handled the public reads itself, with Q25 trimming in fastp and clone calling in MiXCR, and kept productive beta chains. Rows matching on CDR3 protein sequence are summarized as one entry with the most common DNA and genes. Here the V and J calls rest on TCRdb's processing, not on the authors' analysis. Here the sample has 64,000 or so distinct CDR3 sequences; around 30% occur a single time. The biggest ten clones account for 11% of the sample.

The data belong to a study of low-dose radiotherapy and immunotherapy resistance in tumors (dated by TCRdb to the early 2020s). Regarding the complete study: Cohort 1 received 0.5 Gy per fraction every 2 weeks, with a prescribed total PTV dose of 6.5 Gy. Randomization of trial participants into treatment groups was not performed. Patients were given nivolumab as a 240 mg flat dose every two weeks and ipilimumab at 1 mg/kg every six weeks, with both drugs delivered intravenously. Starting on cycle 1 day 1, patients took 300 mg of aspirin by mouth once daily for four cycles. The translational analysis covered eight patients: three from the first dose cohort and the first five from the second dose cohort. Patients in Cohort 2 were given 1 Gy per fraction every two weeks, for a total of 13 Gy across 26 weeks. Intravenous cyclophosphamide at 200 mg/m2 was administered every two weeks, one day ahead of each radiation and immunotherapy administration.

The specimen was PBMCs, collected before treatment. This sequence originates from a female donor with ovarian cancer. The receptor chain draws on TRBV5-6 and TRBJ2-2, with 7 junctional bases fitting TRBD1. The encoded CDR3 is CASSRLTQGSDTGELFF. The DNA sequence reads TGTGCCAGCAGCCGCCTTACACAGGGGTCGGACACCGGGGAGCTGTTTTTT.